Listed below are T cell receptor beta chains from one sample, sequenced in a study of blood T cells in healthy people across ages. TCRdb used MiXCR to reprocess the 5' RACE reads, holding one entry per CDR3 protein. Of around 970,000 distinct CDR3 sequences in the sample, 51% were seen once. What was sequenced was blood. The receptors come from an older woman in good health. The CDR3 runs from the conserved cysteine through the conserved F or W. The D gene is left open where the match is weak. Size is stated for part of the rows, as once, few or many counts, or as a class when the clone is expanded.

CDR3 DNA: TGCAGTGCTAGAGTAATTTTATATGACCCCGTTTCATCGGATGAGCAGTTCTTC; CDR3 protein: CSARVILYDPVSSDEQFF; V gene: TRBV20-1; J gene: TRBJ2-1; CDR3 length: 18; D gene: -; clone size: -
CDR3 DNA: TGTGCCAGCAGTTTGCCCCGCGCCCCGGAGCCCCAGCATTTT; CDR3 protein: CASSLPRAPEPQHF; V gene: TRBV28; J gene: TRBJ1-5; CDR3 length: 14; D gene: -; clone size: few
CDR3 DNA: TGCAGTGCTGGACAGCCTATTCTGAACACCTTC; CDR3 protein: CSAGQPILNTF; V gene: TRBV20-1; J gene: TRBJ1-2; CDR3 length: 11; D gene: -; clone size: -
CDR3 DNA: TGTGCCAGCAGTGTTGGTGGGGGGCAAGAGACCCAGTACTTC; CDR3 protein: CASSVGGGQETQYF; V gene: TRBV2; J gene: TRBJ2-5; CDR3 length: 14; D gene: -; clone size: -
CDR3 DNA: TGTGCCAGCAGCTTAGGTCAGGGGAAGAATGAGCAGTACTTC; CDR3 protein: CASSLGQGKNEQYF; V gene: TRBV11-2; J gene: TRBJ2-5; CDR3 length: 14; D gene: -; clone size: -
CDR3 DNA: TGCAGTGCTATGGGACTAGCGGACAATGAGCAGTTCTTC; CDR3 protein: CSAMGLADNEQFF; V gene: TRBV20-1; J gene: TRBJ2-1; CDR3 length: 13; D gene: TRBD2; clone size: few
CDR3 DNA: TGTGCCAGCCGTAGCAGAGACTCCTACGAGCAGTACTTC; CDR3 protein: CASRSRDSYEQYF; V gene: TRBV3-1; J gene: TRBJ2-7; CDR3 length: 13; D gene: -; clone size: few
CDR3 DNA: TGTGCCTGGAGTGTACGAGGGGTGTCGACAGATACGCAGTATTTT; CDR3 protein: CAWSVRGVSTDTQYF; V gene: TRBV30; J gene: TRBJ2-3; CDR3 length: 15; D gene: -; clone size: -
CDR3 DNA: TGTGCCAGCAGTTATTTACAGGCTAATTCACCCCTCCACTTT; CDR3 protein: CASSYLQANSPLHF; V gene: TRBV6-5; J gene: TRBJ1-6; CDR3 length: 14; D gene: -; clone size: -
CDR3 DNA: TGTGCCATCAGTGAGCCAGTGGGCGAGCAGTACTTC; CDR3 protein: CAISEPVGEQYF; V gene: TRBV10-3; J gene: TRBJ2-7; CDR3 length: 12; D gene: -; clone size: many
CDR3 DNA: TGTGCCAGCAGTCTCCTCTATAGCGAACGCATTTCACCCCTCCACTTT; CDR3 protein: CASSLLYSERISPLHF; V gene: TRBV27; J gene: TRBJ1-6; CDR3 length: 16; D gene: -; clone size: -
CDR3 DNA: TGTGCCAGCAGCCCTCGACTAGCGCCAGAGACCCAGTACTTC; CDR3 protein: CASSPRLAPETQYF; V gene: TRBV11-2; J gene: TRBJ2-5; CDR3 length: 14; D gene: TRBD2; clone size: few
CDR3 DNA: TGTGCCAGCAGCGTAGAGAGTGATTCTAACTACGGCTACACCTTC; CDR3 protein: CASSVESDSNYGYTF; V gene: TRBV9; J gene: TRBJ1-2; CDR3 length: 15; D gene: -; clone size: -
CDR3 DNA: TGCGCCAGCAGCCAAGCTTCCAACCAAACCACAGATACGCAGTATTTT; CDR3 protein: CASSQASNQTTDTQYF; V gene: TRBV3-1; J gene: TRBJ2-3; CDR3 length: 16; D gene: -; clone size: few
CDR3 DNA: TGTGCCAGCAGCCAAGAGGGCGGGAGCCCTACCTACGAGCAGTACTTC; CDR3 protein: CASSQEGGSPTYEQYF; V gene: TRBV4-2; J gene: TRBJ2-7; CDR3 length: 16; D gene: TRBD2; clone size: few
CDR3 DNA: TGCAGCGTTCGTGGGACGGGTAATCAGCCCCAGCATTTT; CDR3 protein: CSVRGTGNQPQHF; V gene: TRBV29-1; J gene: TRBJ1-5; CDR3 length: 13; D gene: -; clone size: -
CDR3 DNA: TGTGCCAGCAGCGTGGGGGGGGAAAGCTACAATGAGCAGTTCTTC; CDR3 protein: CASSVGGESYNEQFF; V gene: TRBV9; J gene: TRBJ2-1; CDR3 length: 15; D gene: TRBD2; clone size: -
CDR3 DNA: TGTGCCAGCAGCCAAGAGTTGGACGGAGCAAGTACCAAGCAGTATTTT; CDR3 protein: CASSQELDGASTKQYF; V gene: TRBV3-1; J gene: TRBJ2-3; CDR3 length: 16; D gene: -; clone size: -
CDR3 DNA: TGTGCCAGCAGCCCAGTTATAGCGGTCACAGATACGCAGTATTTT; CDR3 protein: CASSPVIAVTDTQYF; V gene: TRBV5-6; J gene: TRBJ2-3; CDR3 length: 15; D gene: -; clone size: -
CDR3 DNA: TGTGCCAGCAGGCTCCTCTCTGGGGCCAACGTCCTGACTTTC; CDR3 protein: CASRLLSGANVLTF; V gene: TRBV7-2; J gene: TRBJ2-6; CDR3 length: 14; D gene: -; clone size: few
CDR3 DNA: TGCGCCAGCAGCCTTGACTGGGGGCGTTACAATGAGCAGTTCTTC; CDR3 protein: CASSLDWGRYNEQFF; V gene: TRBV4-3; J gene: TRBJ2-1; CDR3 length: 15; D gene: -; clone size: -
CDR3 DNA: TGTGCCAGCAGCTTCTTGGGGGACTATGGCTACACCTTC; CDR3 protein: CASSFLGDYGYTF; V gene: TRBV7-9; J gene: TRBJ1-2; CDR3 length: 13; D gene: -; clone size: -
CDR3 DNA: TGCAGCGCCGCGGGACAGGGGGCGGGCGAGCAGTACTTC; CDR3 protein: CSAAGQGAGEQYF; V gene: TRBV29-1; J gene: TRBJ2-7; CDR3 length: 13; D gene: TRBD1; clone size: -
CDR3 DNA: TGTGCCAGCAGCTCGGGGACGGGGGACTCCTACGAGCAGTACTTC; CDR3 protein: CASSSGTGDSYEQYF; V gene: TRBV7-9; J gene: TRBJ2-7; CDR3 length: 15; D gene: -; clone size: few
CDR3 DNA: TGTGCCAGCGGCCGCCTCTCCTACAATGAGCAGTTCTTC; CDR3 protein: CASGRLSYNEQFF; V gene: TRBV27; J gene: TRBJ2-1; CDR3 length: 13; D gene: -; clone size: -
CDR3 DNA: TGTGCCAGCAGTGAAGCGTTGCGAACAGATACGCAGTATTTT; CDR3 protein: CASSEALRTDTQYF; V gene: TRBV2; J gene: TRBJ2-3; CDR3 length: 14; D gene: -; clone size: -
CDR3 DNA: TGTGCCAGCAGCACACTAGCGGGAGCTGGGGAGCAGTACTTC; CDR3 protein: CASSTLAGAGEQYF; V gene: TRBV4-2; J gene: TRBJ2-5; CDR3 length: 14; D gene: TRBD2; clone size: few
CDR3 DNA: TGTGCCAGCAGCTTGTATCGACAAAGAGAGTACAATGAGCAGTTCTTC; CDR3 protein: CASSLYRQREYNEQFF; V gene: TRBV5-8; J gene: TRBJ2-1; CDR3 length: 16; D gene: -; clone size: -
CDR3 DNA: TGTGCCAGCAGCTCCGGGACTAGCGGGAGAGGGATCTACGAGCAGTACTTC; CDR3 protein: CASSSGTSGRGIYEQYF; V gene: TRBV5-6; J gene: TRBJ2-7; CDR3 length: 17; D gene: TRBD2; clone size: few
CDR3 DNA: TGTGCCAGCAGTCAAATTAAGGGGGCCCGCTCCACAGATACGCAGTATTTT; CDR3 protein: CASSQIKGARSTDTQYF; V gene: TRBV27; J gene: TRBJ2-3; CDR3 length: 17; D gene: TRBD1; clone size: once
CDR3 DNA: TGTGCCAGCAGTTCGGGACCCCCGGAATACGAGCAGTACTTC; CDR3 protein: CASSSGPPEYEQYF; V gene: TRBV27; J gene: TRBJ2-7; CDR3 length: 14; D gene: -; clone size: -
CDR3 DNA: TGTGCCAGCAGCCCCCGAGCAAGCGCAGATACGCAGTATTTT; CDR3 protein: CASSPRASADTQYF; V gene: TRBV11-3; J gene: TRBJ2-3; CDR3 length: 14; D gene: -; clone size: few
CDR3 DNA: TGCGCCAGCGGGGGACTAGCGGGAGCCACCTTCCCTGTCGAGCAGTACTTC; CDR3 protein: CASGGLAGATFPVEQYF; V gene: TRBV4-1; J gene: TRBJ2-7; CDR3 length: 17; D gene: TRBD2; clone size: -
CDR3 DNA: TGTGCCAGTTCTTTGGCGCCGGGAGTTTTCAATGAGCAGTTCTTC; CDR3 protein: CASSLAPGVFNEQFF; V gene: TRBV4-2; J gene: TRBJ2-1; CDR3 length: 15; D gene: -; clone size: -
CDR3 DNA: TGTGCCAGCAGCTTAGCCAGGGACGGTTCACCCCCCCACTTT; CDR3 protein: CASSLARDGSPPHF; V gene: TRBV7-2; J gene: TRBJ1-6; CDR3 length: 14; D gene: -; clone size: -
CDR3 DNA: TGCAGTGCTTACCCGGGACAGGGGGCTATAGGCAATCAGCCCCAGCATTTT; CDR3 protein: CSAYPGQGAIGNQPQHF; V gene: TRBV20-1; J gene: TRBJ1-5; CDR3 length: 17; D gene: TRBD1; clone size: few
CDR3 DNA: TGTGCCAGCAGTTTCCTGGGGGAGGCGTCTGGGGCCAACGTCCTGACTTTC; CDR3 protein: CASSFLGEASGANVLTF; V gene: TRBV27; J gene: TRBJ2-6; CDR3 length: 17; D gene: -; clone size: few
CDR3 DNA: TGTGCCAGCAGCTTGGAACTGGAGACAAACGGCTACACCTTC; CDR3 protein: CASSLELETNGYTF; V gene: TRBV5-5; J gene: TRBJ1-2; CDR3 length: 14; D gene: -; clone size: -
CDR3 DNA: TGCAGTGCCCTAGACGTGAACACTGAAGCTTTCTTT; CDR3 protein: CSALDVNTEAFF; V gene: TRBV20-1; J gene: TRBJ1-1; CDR3 length: 12; D gene: -; clone size: -
CDR3 DNA: TGTGCCAGCAGCTTGGGCGTCAATTCACCCCTCCACTTT; CDR3 protein: CASSLGVNSPLHF; V gene: TRBV7-9; J gene: TRBJ1-6; CDR3 length: 13; D gene: -; clone size: once
CDR3 DNA: TGTGCCAGCTCACCCAGCGGGATCCCCACAGATACGCAGTATTTT; CDR3 protein: CASSPSGIPTDTQYF; V gene: TRBV18; J gene: TRBJ2-3; CDR3 length: 15; D gene: TRBD2; clone size: -
CDR3 DNA: TGCAGTGCTAGTTGGGGTCGGGGGACAGATACGCAGTATTTT; CDR3 protein: CSASWGRGTDTQYF; V gene: TRBV20-1; J gene: TRBJ2-3; CDR3 length: 14; D gene: -; clone size: -
CDR3 DNA: TGTGCCAGCAGATCCCAGGGGCTTTGGGACTACACCTTC; CDR3 protein: CASRSQGLWDYTF; V gene: TRBV28; J gene: TRBJ1-2; CDR3 length: 13; D gene: -; clone size: -
CDR3 DNA: TGTGCCAGCAGTCAGACAGGGACTGGCTACACCTTC; CDR3 protein: CASSQTGTGYTF; V gene: TRBV12-3/TRBV12-4; J gene: TRBJ1-2; CDR3 length: 12; D gene: TRBD1; clone size: -
CDR3 DNA: TGTGCCAGCAGCTTAAATGTTGGGAACACTGAAGCTTTCTTT; CDR3 protein: CASSLNVGNTEAFF; V gene: TRBV5-5; J gene: TRBJ1-1; CDR3 length: 14; D gene: -; clone size: few
CDR3 DNA: TGCGCCAGCAGCTTAGCGACGGGACCTACGTATGAGCAGTTCTTC; CDR3 protein: CASSLATGPTYEQFF; V gene: TRBV5-1; J gene: TRBJ2-1; CDR3 length: 15; D gene: -; clone size: -
CDR3 DNA: TGTGCCAGCAGCCCGACAGAGGTAGGCACTGAAGCTTTCTTT; CDR3 protein: CASSPTEVGTEAFF; V gene: TRBV11-1; J gene: TRBJ1-1; CDR3 length: 14; D gene: -; clone size: -
CDR3 DNA: TGTGCCAGCAGCTCCCGGGACACTCAGCCCCAGCATTTT; CDR3 protein: CASSSRDTQPQHF; V gene: TRBV6-5; J gene: TRBJ1-5; CDR3 length: 13; D gene: -; clone size: -
CDR3 DNA: TGTGCCAGCAGCCGGGCAGGGGGACTTGTGCCCCAGCATTTT; CDR3 protein: CASSRAGGLVPQHF; V gene: TRBV28; J gene: TRBJ1-5; CDR3 length: 14; D gene: TRBD1; clone size: -
CDR3 DNA: TGCAGTGCTAGAGGGATGACCACAATTGATTCACCCCTCCACTTT; CDR3 protein: CSARGMTTIDSPLHF; V gene: TRBV20-1; J gene: TRBJ1-6; CDR3 length: 15; D gene: -; clone size: -